This T cell receptor beta chain was identified in a study of OX40 agonist ivuxolimab in advanced cancers. Overall study: Patient treatment consisted of intravenous ivuxolimab administration every 2 weeks at 0.01 to 10 mg/kg. Study findings and constraints: The CD4+ and CD8+ T cells in the blood had expanded clonally by week 6 at 0.1 to 3.0 mg/kg. Low normalized T-cell clonal expansion was also seen in some nonresponders.

Profiled with immunoSEQ multiplex PCR; TCRdb holds only in-frame clones, not every one. Altogether roughly 60,000 clones are present, 80% to 90% being singletons, with the ten largest covering 5.2%. Looked up from germline, CDR1 is MGHDK and CDR2 is SYGVNS. The V gene lost 3 bases and the J gene lost 0 bases, with 15 bases spanning the gap. This CDR3 region has 18 residues. Blood sampling was done at baseline, cycle 4 day 1, and cycle 7 day 1. About this clone itself: Its antigen is unidentified.

This chain joins TRBV25-1 and TRBJ2-6; weak D call: TRBD1 (5 bases). The material was CD4+ or CD8+ T cells sorted from blood, obtained in a trial of the OX40 agonist ivuxolimab. The sequence derives from an adult with an advanced solid tumor such as melanoma, head and neck, liver or kidney cancer. The CDR3 loop is CASSDKGLTRSGANVLTF. The CDR3 region has the DNA TGTGCCAGCAGTGATAAGGGGCTGACCCGCTCTGGGGCCAACGTCCTGACTTTC.